One T cell receptor (beta chain) is described in this entry. Its antigen is as yet unknown. The CDR3 totals 14 residues. Germline V lookup: CDR1 ENHRY, CDR2 SYGVKD. The V gene end was trimmed by 7 bases and the J gene end by 3 bases; junction bases not matched to a gene: 8. Single viable CD3+CD4+CD8-CD45RO+ cells were sorted as the memory CD4+ T cells. The data stem from a study of memory CD4+ T cells and cytomegalovirus serostatus. Overall study results and limits: Repertoires predicted CMV serostatus with median bootstrapped AUC of roughly 0.96.

Profiled with immunoSEQ multiplex PCR; TCRdb holds only in-frame clones, not every one. The top ten hold 0.55% to 0.6% of the sample, which has 35,000 to 50,000 clones, more than 60% seen once. This sequence was found in an adult in good health and CMV-seronegative. The chain links TRBV10-3 to TRBJ1-2, with 7 bases that match TRBD1. The sequenced sample was memory CD4+ T cells from blood. The CDR3, as DNA: TGTGCCATCAATCCCCAAGGACAGGACTATGGCTACACCTTC. Translating it yields CAINPQGQDYGYTF.